This T cell receptor beta chain was profiled in a study of vaccination effects on CD4 cells after COVID-19. Study in general: BNT162b2 vaccine or mRNA-1273 vaccine was given to participants in two doses.

Trimming removed 6 bases at V and 0 bases at J, with 12 bases between. Germline CDR1 reads SNHLY; CDR2 reads FYNNEI. This CDR3 contains 14 residues. CD4+ T cells were isolated after less than 12 days of culture. On day 3 and again on day 7, half the medium was replaced with IL-2 medium. Some clones are missing from TCRdb's copy, which holds only in-frame ones; the method was immunoSEQ multiplex PCR. The sample holds 50,000 to 75,000 clones, approximately 72% seen once. Remarks on this clone: The antigen remains unidentified.

Sequencing used CD4+ T cells from PBMCs cultured without peptide, obtained before COVID-19 vaccination. The origin of this receptor is a human donor who had a prior SARS-CoV-2 infection. This chain uses TRBV2 with TRBJ2-7, with unresolved D. The CDR3 nucleotides are TGTGCCAGCAGGCGACAAGGTATCTCCTACGAGCAGTACTTC. This gives the protein CASRRQGISYEQYF.